The 21 T cell receptor beta chains below all came from one sample that was sequenced in a study of beta chain features in type 1 diabetes (dated by TCRdb to the late 2010s). Antigen specificity for these receptors is unknown. Library creation used the immunoSEQ multiplex PCR assay. The High Capacity cDNA Reverse Transcription Kit was used to reverse transcribe all of the isolated RNA, meaning that expressed TCRB transcripts were what got sequenced. The clones in this table, taken by TCRdb from immuneACCESS, are in-frame only. Not every clone is retained; where verified, under half of the shortfall comes from an unresolved V gene, and the cause of the rest is unknown. The sample table shows over 600,000 clones, and around 12% are seen once. More than 0.1% of the sample goes to the ten largest clones. Paper-wide results and their limitations: In all four CD4+ subsets, TCRB CDR3 length was moderately but significantly shorter in type 1 diabetes patients.

The source material was naive CD4+ T cells from blood. This sample's cell subset or site label indicates: true naive CD4+ T cells. These receptors all stem from a man aged 30 to 39 with type 1 diabetes.

The chain employs TRBV5-4 and TRBJ1-4; maybe TRBD1 (5 bases). The germline V gene has CDR1 SGHNT and CDR2 YYREEE (reference sequence). The CDR3 is made up of 15 amino acids. V lost 0 bases and J 8 bases, leaving 14 bases between the germline ends. The CDR3 spells CASSLADNVGEKLFF. The CDR3 DNA follows: TGTGCCAGCAGCTTGGCGGACAACGTCGGCGAAAAACTGTTTTTT.

This clone has more than one count but fewer than ten. The J gene is TRBJ1-2, the V gene TRBV2, with unresolved D. CDR1 SNHLY and CDR2 FYNNEI come from the germline V gene. Between the trimmed V and J ends, which lost 4 bases and 2 bases, there was a span of 8 bases. This CDR3 is built from 13 residues. CDR3: CASSGGSNYGYTF. The CDR3 DNA is TGTGCCAGCAGTGGAGGGAGCAACTATGGCTACACCTTC.

This clone was recorded a few times. The rearrangement uses TRBV18 and TRBJ2-3, with unresolved D. The CDR3 is 13 residues long. Germline values: CDR1 KGHSH, CDR2 LQKENI. V gave up 6 bases and J gave up 2 bases, with 9 bases separating them. Written as DNA, the CDR3 is TGTGCCAGCTCGCGGCAGCCCACAGATACGCAGTATTTT. Residues: CASSRQPTDTQYF.

This clone was counted only a few times. V gene TRBV11-3 combines with J gene TRBJ2-1; no definite D call. The germline gives CDR1 SGHNT, CDR2 YENEEA. The V gene lost 0 bases and the J gene lost 5 bases, with 8 bases spanning the gap. The CDR3 has 14 amino acids. CDR3 coding DNA: TGTGCCAGCAGCTTAGAGGGTACCCACAATGAGCAGTTCTTC. Translated: CASSLEGTHNEQFF.

The chain combines TRBV4-1 with TRBJ2-3; unclear D gene. This CDR3 has 12 residues. Germline V CDR1 and CDR2: MGHRA, YSYEKL. V dropped 1 base and J dropped 5 bases, with 4 bases sitting between them. The CDR3 DNA reads as TGCGCCAGCAGCCAAGTTGTAGATACGCAGTATTTT. The encoded protein is CASSQVVDTQYF.

This chain links TRBV10-3 with TRBJ2-3; D gene unclear. CDR1 is ENHRY and CDR2 is SYGVKD in the germline V gene. The CDR3 is made up of 15 amino acids. V lost 1 base to trimming and J lost 2 bases, with 10 bases between them. The DNA for the CDR3 is TGTGCCATCAGTGAGTATGACATGGCCACAGATACGCAGTATTTT. This gives the protein CAISEYDMATDTQYF.

The chain combines TRBV6-6 with TRBJ2-7; the match to TRBD1 covers 8 bases. This CDR3 is built from 14 residues. V trimming: 5 bases; J trimming: 3 bases; junction bases outside the gene matches: 6. The germline V gene has CDR1 MNHNY and CDR2 SVGAGI (reference sequence). CDR3 in amino acids: CASSRTGGGYEQYF. The CDR3 coding sequence is TGTGCCAGCAGTCGAACAGGGGGTGGCTACGAGCAGTACTTC.

There are a few counts of this clone. As DNA, the CDR3 is TGTGCCTGGAGTGTGACAGGGACTAGGGGCTACACCTTC. Amino acids: CAWSVTGTRGYTF. This chain connects TRBV30 to TRBJ1-2; 7 nucleotides match TRBD1. Germline CDR1 GTSNPN, CDR2 SVGIG (reference sequence). Losses at the gene ends were 0 bases for V and 8 bases for J; bases not matched to a gene: 6. The CDR3 is 13 residues long.

This clone was detected only a few times. This rearrangement joins TRBV1 to TRBJ1-5; the D call TRBD1 from the table was never checked on the DNA. TRBV1 corresponds to a pseudogene. The CDR3 length is 16 residues. The CDR3 coding sequence is TGCACCAGCAGCCAAGAGGGGGACAGGTCCAATCAGCCCCAGCATTTT. Amino acids: CTSSQEGDRSNQPQHF.

This clone has more than one count but fewer than ten. The chain uses TRBV4-3 and TRBJ2-3, with 7 bases aligning to TRBD1. Germline loops: CDR1 LGHNA, CDR2 YSLEER. V lost 1 base to trimming and J lost 2 bases; unmatched junction nucleotides: 6. The CDR3 has 16 amino acids. CDR3 sequence: CASSQGAGGNTDTQYF. The DNA of the CDR3 is TGCGCCAGCAGCCAAGGGGCAGGGGGTAACACAGATACGCAGTATTTT.

In this sample, this clone turned up a few times. The chain carries TRBV29-1 and TRBJ2-1, with 16 positions matching TRBD2. This CDR3 comprises 16 residues. Germline CDR1 is SQVTM and CDR2 is ANQGSEA. Trimming removed 6 bases from V and 7 bases from J; junction bases left unmatched: 9. Written as DNA, the CDR3 is TGCAGCGTCCTCCGCGGGACTAGCGGGGGGGGGAATGAGCAGTTCTTC. This gives the protein CSVLRGTSGGGNEQFF.

This clone turned up a few times. V is TRBV25-1 and J is TRBJ2-1; 15 nucleotides match TRBD2. Germline V gives CDR1 MGHDK, CDR2 SYGVNS. The CDR3 runs 16 residues. Trimming took 7 bases from V and 3 from J; bases not matched to a gene: 4. The CDR3 bases are TGTGCCAGCACCCCGGGACTAGCGGGGGGCTACAATGAGCAGTTCTTC. Translated: CASTPGLAGGYNEQFF.

This clone was observed a few times. V gene TRBV2 combines with J gene TRBJ1-2; 7 bases match TRBD1. The CDR3 runs 13 residues. The ends lost 11 bases at V and 5 bases at J; junction bases unmatched: 11. Germline V lookup: CDR1 SNHLY, CDR2 FYNNEI. CDR3 coding DNA: TGTGCCGGGGGGACAGATGGACTTTATGGCTACACCTTC. It encodes CAGGTDGLYGYTF.

J is TRBJ2-2 and V is TRBV21-1; the table's D call TRBD1 went unverified against the DNA. TRBV21-1 is an annotated pseudogene. The CDR3 is 17 amino acids. CDR3 loop: CASILRRTDTYTGELFF. CDR3 in DNA: TGTGCCAGCATTCTACGTCGGACAGACACCTACACCGGGGAGCTGTTTTTT.

This clone was seen a handful of times. The rearrangement links TRBV28 to TRBJ2-7; D possibly corresponds to TRBD2 (5 bases). The CDR3 contains 12 residues. The germline CDR1 and CDR2 sequences are MDHEN and SYDVKM. V was pared by 6 bases and J by 0 bases, with 6 bases between. CDR3: CASRAVSYEQYF. CDR3 sequence (DNA): TGTGCCAGCAGAGCGGTCTCCTACGAGCAGTACTTC.

This clone was seen more than once but under ten times. Other DNA sequences of this sample code for an identical CDR3. V usage is TRBV18 and J usage is TRBJ2-2, with D hard to call. The V gene lost 2 bases and the J gene lost 2 bases, with 0 bases spanning the gap. The germline V gene has CDR1 KGHSH and CDR2 LQKENI. The CDR3 runs to 12 residues. This CDR3 reads CASSPNTGELFF. CDR3 nucleotide sequence: TGTGCCAGCTCACCAAACACCGGGGAGCTGTTTTTT.

This clone was detected a few times. The chain has TRBV14 and TRBJ2-7; no clear D. V lost 4 bases and J lost 2, with 12 bases in between. Looked up from germline, CDR1 is SGHDN and CDR2 is FVKESK. The CDR3 is 14 amino acids. This CDR3 is CASSLPRTTYEQYF. The CDR3, as DNA: TGTGCCAGCAGCCTTCCCCGGACGACCTACGAGCAGTACTTC.

This clone was seen only a few times. J is TRBJ1-5 and V is TRBV7-9; 9 nucleotides match TRBD1. This CDR3 comprises 17 residues. The V gene's germline CDR1 is SEHNR and CDR2 FQNEAQ (reference sequence). With V trimmed by 5 bases and J by 2 bases, 10 bases remained unmatched. CDR3 nucleotide sequence: TGTGCCAGCAGCCCCATGGAGGGACAGGGAGGCAATCAGCCCCAGCATTTT. Translation gives CASSPMEGQGGNQPQHF.

This clone was recorded a few times. The V gene is TRBV9, the J gene TRBJ1-2; D is undetermined. Between the trimmed V and J ends, which lost 6 bases and 6 bases, there was a span of 9 bases. The CDR3 sequence is 11 residues long. Germline CDR1 SGDLS, CDR2 YYNGEE. CDR3: CASTGKHGYTF. The CDR3 nucleotides read TGTGCCAGCACGGGGAAACATGGCTACACCTTC.

The chain links TRBV6-5 to TRBJ2-5, with D tentatively TRBD1 (6 bases). Germline-derived CDR1 and CDR2 are MNHEY and SVGAGI. V was clipped by 0 bases and J by 1 base, with 9 bases between them. This CDR3 contains 15 residues. The CDR3 is CASSYSRGSQETQYF. The CDR3 DNA reads TGTGCCAGCAGTTACTCAAGGGGGTCCCAAGAGACCCAGTACTTC.

This clone was counted only a few times. The V call is TRBV6-1, the J call TRBJ2-5, with TRBD2 matching 8 bases. J gave up 3 bases and V 3 bases, and 3 bases lay outside the gene matches. The germline CDR1 and CDR2 sequences are MNHNS and SASEGT. The CDR3 totals 14 residues. Here the CDR3 DNA reads TGTGCCAGCAGTGATCGAGCGGGAGAAGAGACCCAGTACTTC. This gives the protein CASSDRAGEETQYF.